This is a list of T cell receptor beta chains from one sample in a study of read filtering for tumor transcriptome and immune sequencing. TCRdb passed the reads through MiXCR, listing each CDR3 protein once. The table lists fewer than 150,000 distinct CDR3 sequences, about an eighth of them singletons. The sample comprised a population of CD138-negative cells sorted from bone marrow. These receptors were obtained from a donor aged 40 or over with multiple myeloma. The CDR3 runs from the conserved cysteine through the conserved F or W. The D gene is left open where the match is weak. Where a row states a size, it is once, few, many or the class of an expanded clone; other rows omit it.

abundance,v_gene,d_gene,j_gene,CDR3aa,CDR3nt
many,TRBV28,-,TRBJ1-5,CASSFDRPNQPQHF,TGTGCTAGCAGTTTTGACAGGCCTAATCAGCCCCAGCATTTT
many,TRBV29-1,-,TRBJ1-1,CSASLEENTEAFF,TGCAGCGCCTCTCTCGAGGAGAACACTGAAGCTTTCTTT
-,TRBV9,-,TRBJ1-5,CASSFQGLRGQPQHF,TGTGCCAGCAGCTTCCAGGGGCTAAGAGGTCAGCCCCAGCATTTT
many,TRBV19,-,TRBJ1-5,CASRTVYSNQPQHF,TGTGCCAGTAGGACGGTTTATAGCAATCAGCCCCAGCATTTT
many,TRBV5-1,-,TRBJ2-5,CASSLAVRGEETQYF,TGCGCCAGCAGCCTGGCGGTCAGGGGAGAGGAGACCCAGTACTTC
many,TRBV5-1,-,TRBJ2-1,CASSDGSLSGRNEQFF,TGCGCCAGCAGCGACGGGAGTTTAAGTGGACGCAATGAGCAGTTCTTC
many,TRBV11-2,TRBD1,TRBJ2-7,CASSLGQDSYEQYF,TGTGCCAGCAGCTTGGGACAGGACTCCTACGAGCAGTACTTC
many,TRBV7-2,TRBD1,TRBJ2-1,CASSLFQGAENEQFF,TGTGCCAGCAGCTTATTCCAGGGGGCAGAAAATGAGCAGTTCTTC
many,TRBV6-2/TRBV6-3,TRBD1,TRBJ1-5,CASSSRRTGNSNQPQHF,TGTGCCAGCAGTTCCAGGCGGACAGGGAATAGCAATCAGCCCCAGCATTTT
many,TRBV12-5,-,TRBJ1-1,CASGLTSATEAFF,TGTGCTAGTGGTTTGACCAGTGCTACTGAAGCTTTCTTT
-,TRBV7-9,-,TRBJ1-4,CASSLSSGRSNEKLFF,TGTGCCAGCAGCCTTAGCTCCGGGCGGTCTAATGAAAAACTGTTTTTT
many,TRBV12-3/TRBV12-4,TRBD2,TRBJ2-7,CASSRGSQIYEQYF,TGTGCCAGCAGTCGCGGGAGTCAGATCTACGAGCAGTACTTC
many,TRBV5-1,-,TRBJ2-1,CASSWGPTRGSEQFF,TGCGCCAGCAGCTGGGGCCCTACTAGGGGGAGTGAGCAGTTCTTC
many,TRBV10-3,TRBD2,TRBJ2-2,CAISEPGGGTGYGELFF,TGTGCCATCAGTGAGCCGGGGGGTGGCACGGGATACGGGGAGCTGTTTTTT
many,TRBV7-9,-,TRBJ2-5,CASSLAQGVSKETQYF,TGTGCCAGCAGCTTAGCCCAGGGTGTGAGCAAAGAGACCCAGTACTTC
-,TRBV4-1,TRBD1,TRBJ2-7,CASSQGTGQGYEQYF,TGCGCCAGCAGCCAAGGGACAGGACAGGGGTACGAGCAGTACTTC
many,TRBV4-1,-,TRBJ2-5,CASSEGSEETQYF,TGCGCCAGCAGCGAAGGGAGCGAAGAGACCCAGTACTTC
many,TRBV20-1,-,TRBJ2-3,CSAREGGPNTDTQYF,TGCAGTGCTAGAGAAGGGGGGCCCAACACAGATACGCAGTATTTT
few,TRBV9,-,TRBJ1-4,CASSASGATNEKLFF,TGTGCCAGCAGCGCATCAGGGGCAACTAATGAAAAACTGTTTTTT
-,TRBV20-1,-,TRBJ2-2,CSAGAGGNTGELFF,TGCAGTGCTGGAGCGGGTGGGAACACCGGGGAGCTGTTTTTT
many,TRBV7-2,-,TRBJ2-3,CASSIGRADTQYF,TGTGCCAGCAGCATAGGGCGGGCAGATACGCAGTATTTT
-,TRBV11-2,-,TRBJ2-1,CASSLQEYNEQFF,TGTGCCAGCAGCTTGCAAGAATACAATGAGCAGTTCTTC
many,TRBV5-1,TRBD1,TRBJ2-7,CASSLAGTAYEQYF,TGCGCCAGCAGCTTGGCCGGGACAGCCTACGAGCAGTACTTC
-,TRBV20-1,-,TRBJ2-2,CSLRSGRGPGELFF,TGCAGTCTCAGGTCGGGTCGGGGGCCCGGGGAGCTGTTTTTT
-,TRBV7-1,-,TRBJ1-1,CASSSLLGDAFF,TGTGCCAGCAGCTCCCTCCTTGGGGACGCTTTCTTT
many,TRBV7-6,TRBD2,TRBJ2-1,CASSLPGLVNEQFF,TGTGCCAGCAGCTTACCCGGACTAGTAAATGAGCAGTTCTTC
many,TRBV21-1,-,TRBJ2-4,CASSSPGLAGDLAKNIQYF,TGTGCCAGCAGCAGTCCGGGACTAGCGGGTGACCTAGCCAAAAACATTCAGTACTTC
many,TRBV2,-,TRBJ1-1,CASRLQGWHTEAFF,TGTGCCAGCAGGTTACAGGGTTGGCACACTGAAGCTTTCTTT
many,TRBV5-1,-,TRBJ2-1,CASTEGGHYNEQFF,TGCGCCAGCACGGAGGGGGGCCATTACAATGAGCAGTTCTTC
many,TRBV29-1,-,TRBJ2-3,CSVEKGRSTDTQYF,TGCAGCGTTGAAAAAGGGAGAAGCACAGATACGCAGTATTTT
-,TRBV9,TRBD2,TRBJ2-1,CAGSTAGTSINNEQSF,TGTGCCGGCAGCACAGCCGGGACTAGCATTAACAATGAGCAGTCCTTC
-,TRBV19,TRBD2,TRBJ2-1,CASTPPGTSGTARQFF,TGTGCCAGTACCCCCCCCGGGACTAGCGGGACAGCCCGGCAGTTCTTC